These 12 T cell receptor beta chains were sequenced from one sample in a study of blood T cell repertoires in COVID-19. Profiling relied on immunoSEQ multiplex PCR, and the TCRdb table lists in-frame clones only, not all of them. The table has approximately 250,000 clones, roughly 91% seen once. The specimen was peripheral blood. These receptors originate from a young man with COVID-19, enrolled during active disease.

This rearrangement joins TRBV19 to TRBJ1-3; 8 nucleotides align to TRBD1. The CDR3 consists of 15 residues. Germline-derived CDR1 and CDR2 are LNHDA and SQIVND (reference sequence). V shed 4 bases, J shed 0 bases, and the junction held 2 bases outside the gene matches. The CDR3 bases are TGTGCCAGTAGTACAACAGGGGGCTCTGGAAACACCATATATTTT. This sequence encodes CASSTTGGSGNTIYF.

This chain connects TRBV5-5 to TRBJ2-7, with TRBD2 matching over 11 bases. CDR3 length equals 20 residues. Per germline, CDR1 SGHKS and CDR2 YYEKEE (reference sequence). The V segment lost 0 bases and the J segment 0 bases; nucleotides outside the gene matches: 14. CDR3 bases: TGTGCCAGCAGCTTGGGGCCAGATACACCTAGCGGGGGGATCTCCTACGAGCAGTACTTC. Translation gives CASSLGPDTPSGGISYEQYF.

Written as DNA, the CDR3 is TGTGCCAGCTCACCACCCGGTGGCGGCCCCGTGGAGCAGTACTTC. Translation gives CASSPPGGGPVEQYF. This chain links TRBV18 with TRBJ2-7; unclear D gene. The CDR3 sequence is 15 residues long. V lost 0 bases, J lost 7 bases, and 16 bases lay in between. CDR1 KGHSH and CDR2 LQKENI come from the germline V gene.

This clone appeared once. This chain uses TRBV9 with TRBJ1-4, with 9 bases lining up with TRBD1. The CDR3 covers 17 residues. Looked up from germline, CDR1 is SGDLS and CDR2 is YYNGEE. J gave up 4 bases and V 0 bases, and 7 bases lay outside the gene matches. The chain's CDR3 is CASSVVAGTGLNEKLFF. CDR3 DNA sequence: TGTGCCAGCAGCGTAGTGGCCGGGACAGGGCTTAATGAAAAACTGTTTTTT. Supplemented by reference TRBV9 and TRBJ1-4, the full variable domain reads DSGVTQTPKHLITATGQRVTLRCSPRSGDLSVYWYQQSLDQGLQFLIQYYNGEERAKGNILERFSAQQFPDLHSELNLSSLELGDSALYFCASSVVAGTGLNEKLFFGSGTQLSVL.

The CDR3 here is CASRVRGNTEAFF. The CDR3 DNA sequence: TGTGCCAGCAGGGTGCGCGGGAACACTGAAGCTTTCTTT. V usage is TRBV6-5 and J usage is TRBJ1-1; the D is unclear. The CDR3 has 13 residues. Germline V gene lookup returns CDR1 MNHEY and CDR2 SVGAGI. V was clipped by 6 bases and J by 1 base, with 9 bases between them.

V is TRBV5-1 and J is TRBJ1-2; perhaps TRBD1 as D (5 bases). The CDR3 is 15 residues long. CDR1 and CDR2 (germline): SGHRS, YFSETQ. The ends were cut back, 0 bases at V and 0 bases at J, with 9 bases in the middle. The CDR3 spells CASSLVGGSNYGYTF. DNA for the CDR3: TGCGCCAGCAGCTTGGTCGGGGGGTCTAACTATGGCTACACCTTC.

The gene calls are TRBV9 and TRBJ2-7; TRBD2 is a possible D gene (6 bases). V lost 0 bases, J lost 2 bases, and 15 bases lay in between. Germline assignment: CDR1 SGDLS and CDR2 YYNGEE. The CDR3 has 16 amino acids. DNA for the CDR3: TGTGCCAGCAGCGTAGGGGAATTAGCGGTAGCCTACGAGCAGTACTTC. This sequence encodes CASSVGELAVAYEQYF.

This sequence joins TRBV21-1 and TRBJ2-7; TRBD2, the table's D call, lacks a check against the DNA. TRBV21-1 represents a pseudogene. This CDR3 has 15 residues. DNA for the CDR3: TGTGCCAGCAGCAAGCCCTCGAGGACTAGCGTCGAGCAGTACTTC. This translates into CASSKPSRTSVEQYF.

This rearrangement joins TRBV19 to TRBJ1-6; 10 bases match TRBD1. This CDR3 has 15 residues. CDR1 is LNHDA and CDR2 is SQIVND in the germline V gene (reference sequence). Trimming at V came to 10 bases and at J to 14 bases, leaving 17 bases not matched to a gene. The CDR3 DNA is TGTGCCACCGAGCCAACCGGGACAGGGGACGGATCCCTCCACTTT. Amino acid sequence: CATEPTGTGDGSLHF.

J is TRBJ1-6 and V is TRBV7-2; D not certain. Germline lookup yields CDR1 SGHTA and CDR2 FQGNSA. The V end lost 7 bases, the J end lost 2 bases, and 12 bases lay between the germline ends. This CDR3 is 15 amino acids long. The CDR3 region is CASTPPGAYNSPLHF. DNA of the CDR3: TGTGCCAGCACTCCTCCCGGGGCCTATAATTCACCCCTCCACTTT.

The chain carries TRBV2 and TRBJ2-1; weak D call: TRBD2 (5 bases). The CDR3 covers 13 residues. Trimming cost V 3 bases and J 4 bases, with 7 bases left between them. The germline V gene has CDR1 SNHLY and CDR2 FYNNEI. CDR3 sequence (DNA): TGTGCCAGCAGTGAGAGGGAGTACAATGAGCAGTTCTTC. Protein: CASSEREYNEQFF.

The chain joins TRBV5-6 to TRBJ1-2; 7 positions match TRBD1. Germline assignment: CDR1 SGHDT and CDR2 YYEEEE. CDR3 length: 13 residues. Losses at the gene ends were 5 bases for V and 2 bases for J; bases not matched to a gene: 3. The DNA for the CDR3 is TGTGCCAGCAGGAGGGACAGCAACTATGGCTACACCTTC. Its protein product is CASRRDSNYGYTF.